A selection of T cell receptor beta chains follows, all from one sample in a study of blood T cell repertoires in COVID-19. This table comes from immunoSEQ multiplex PCR, and its TCRdb copy is limited to in-frame clones, with some not included. The sample holds 250,000 or so clones, roughly 89% seen once. Material: peripheral blood. These TCRs come from a woman between 35 and 50 years old who had recovered from COVID-19. The CDR3 runs from the conserved cysteine through the conserved F or W. The D gene is left open where the match is weak. Clone size is stated in some rows and not others, as once, few, many or a class when expanded.

DNA: TGCGCCAGCAGCTCGGACAGGTATTCACCCCTCCACTTT
CDR3: CASSSDRYSPLHF
V: TRBV5-1
size: .
J: TRBJ1-6
D: TRBD1

DNA: TGTGCCAGCAGCTTAGGACTATACACCGGGGAGCTGTTTTTT
CDR3: CASSLGLYTGELFF
V: TRBV11-2
size: .
J: TRBJ2-2
D: .

DNA: TGTGCCAGCAGCTTGGGTACCGGGCCCCAGCATTTT
CDR3: CASSLGTGPQHF
V: TRBV5-6
size: few
J: TRBJ1-5
D: .

DNA: TGTGCCAGCAGCCGCAAAACAGGTATTCAAGAGACCCAGTACTTC
CDR3: CASSRKTGIQETQYF
V: TRBV5-4
size: .
J: TRBJ2-5
D: .

DNA: TGTGCCAGCAGCTTAGCGCGGCATCCGGGACTTAACAATTCACCCCTCCACTTT
CDR3: CASSLARHPGLNNSPLHF
V: TRBV7-9
size: .
J: TRBJ1-6
D: .

DNA: TGTGCCATCAGTGCTCAGGCAGATTATGGCTACACCTTC
CDR3: CAISAQADYGYTF
V: TRBV10-3
size: .
J: TRBJ1-2
D: .

DNA: TGTGCCAGTAGTACTTACATGGGACAGGGCTCTGGGGCCAACGTCCTGACTTTC
CDR3: CASSTYMGQGSGANVLTF
V: TRBV19
size: .
J: TRBJ2-6
D: TRBD1

DNA: TGCAGCGTCGGACTAGCCTTGTACGAGCAGTACTTC
CDR3: CSVGLALYEQYF
V: TRBV29-1
size: once
J: TRBJ2-7
D: TRBD2

DNA: TGCGCCAGCAGCCTAACTAGCGGGCAATACAATGAGCAGTTCTTC
CDR3: CASSLTSGQYNEQFF
V: TRBV4-1
size: once
J: TRBJ2-1
D: TRBD2

DNA: TGCGCCAGCAGCCAAGATTGGTTGGTCGGGGGCTCCTACAATGAGCAGTTCTTC
CDR3: CASSQDWLVGGSYNEQFF
V: TRBV4-3
size: .
J: TRBJ2-1
D: .

DNA: TGCGCCAGCAGCTTGGATCGGGGGGACACAGATACGCAGTATTTT
CDR3: CASSLDRGDTDTQYF
V: TRBV5-1
size: .
J: TRBJ2-3
D: TRBD2

DNA: TGTGCCACCAGTGACCGGACAGGGATGGGCTCCTACAATGAGCAGTTCTTC
CDR3: CATSDRTGMGSYNEQFF
V: TRBV24-1
size: .
J: TRBJ2-1
D: TRBD1

DNA: TGCGCCAGCAGCCAGAGCCCCAGGGGATCCTACGAGCAGTACTTC
CDR3: CASSQSPRGSYEQYF
V: TRBV4-1
size: .
J: TRBJ2-7
D: .

DNA: TGTGCCAGTAGTATACAGGGGGCGGCCACCGGGGAGCTGTTTTTT
CDR3: CASSIQGAATGELFF
V: TRBV19
size: .
J: TRBJ2-2
D: TRBD1

DNA: TGCGCCAGCAGTTCATTCGCGGGGGGATTTTATGGCTACACCTTC
CDR3: CASSSFAGGFYGYTF
V: TRBV4-3
size: .
J: TRBJ1-2
D: .

DNA: TGTGCTAGGACATGCGGGAGGGACCAAGAGACCCAGTACTTC
CDR3: CARTCGRDQETQYF
V: TRBV12-5
size: .
J: TRBJ2-5
D: TRBD2

DNA: TGTGCCACCAGCTTCCGTCAGGGGATGGAGACCCAGTACTTC
CDR3: CATSFRQGMETQYF
V: TRBV15
size: .
J: TRBJ2-5
D: .

DNA: TGTGCCAGCAGCCCCGGGGGGGCCCAGTACTTC
CDR3: CASSPGGAQYF
V: TRBV14
size: .
J: TRBJ2-5
D: TRBD2

DNA: TGTGCCAGTAACATGGGACTAGCGGGAGATAATGAGCAGTTCTTC
CDR3: CASNMGLAGDNEQFF
V: TRBV19
size: .
J: TRBJ2-1
D: TRBD2

DNA: TGTGCCAGCAGCTTCAGGGGCGGCAATCAGCCCCAGCATTTT
CDR3: CASSFRGGNQPQHF
V: TRBV7-2
size: .
J: TRBJ1-5
D: .

DNA: TGTGCCAGCAGGGAATTACAAGAAACCTATGGCTACACCTTC
CDR3: CASRELQETYGYTF
V: TRBV2
size: .
J: TRBJ1-2
D: .

DNA: TGTGCCAGCAGTTACGCAAGCACAGGGTACTACTACGAGCAGTACTTC
CDR3: CASSYASTGYYYEQYF
V: TRBV6-5
size: .
J: TRBJ2-7
D: .

DNA: TGTGCCAGCAGCAGGAGGCGGGGAATAAACTATGGCTACACCTTC
CDR3: CASSRRRGINYGYTF
V: TRBV5-6
size: .
J: TRBJ1-2
D: .

DNA: TGTGCCAGCAGTTACTCGATGGCAGGGGGAAATCAGCCCCAGCATTTT
CDR3: CASSYSMAGGNQPQHF
V: TRBV6-6
size: once
J: TRBJ1-5
D: TRBD1

DNA: TGTGCCAGCAGCCTAGCAGCGGGAGGCACCGGGGAGCTGTTTTTT
CDR3: CASSLAAGGTGELFF
V: TRBV5-8
size: .
J: TRBJ2-2
D: TRBD2

DNA: TGTGCCAGCAGTTACCCAGCGGGAGACGTCACCGGGGAGCTGTTTTTT
CDR3: CASSYPAGDVTGELFF
V: TRBV6-2/TRBV6-3
size: .
J: TRBJ2-2
D: TRBD2

DNA: TGTGCCAGCAGCTTAGATGTGGGGGCCCACACTGAAGCTTTCTTT
CDR3: CASSLDVGAHTEAFF
V: TRBV11-3
size: .
J: TRBJ1-1
D: .

DNA: TGTGCCAGCAGTTACTCGAACAGGGCGGTCACTGAAGCTTTCTTT
CDR3: CASSYSNRAVTEAFF
V: TRBV6-5
size: .
J: TRBJ1-1
D: .

DNA: TGTGCCAGCAGCTTGATCCGGGGGGAGACCCAGTACTTC
CDR3: CASSLIRGETQYF
V: TRBV5-6
size: .
J: TRBJ2-5
D: .

DNA: TGTGCCAGCAGTTCCCAGGAGACCCAGTACTTC
CDR3: CASSSQETQYF
V: TRBV6-5
size: .
J: TRBJ2-5
D: .

DNA: TGTGCCAGCAGCAAAGCTTCGGGAACTGAAGCTTTCTTT
CDR3: CASSKASGTEAFF
V: TRBV21-1
size: .
J: TRBJ1-1
D: .

DNA: TGTGCCAGCAGCTTGGTACTAAAGCAGTTCTTC
CDR3: CASSLVLKQFF
V: TRBV5-6
size: .
J: TRBJ2-1
D: .

DNA: TGTGCCAGCAGCATCGACAGGGATGGCTACACCTTC
CDR3: CASSIDRDGYTF
V: TRBV5-8
size: .
J: TRBJ1-2
D: TRBD1

DNA: TGTGCCTTCGCCCAGTTGGTGGCCGGGGAGCTGTTTTTT
CDR3: CAFAQLVAGELFF
V: TRBV12-3/TRBV12-4
size: .
J: TRBJ2-2
D: .

DNA: TGTGCCAGCAGCCTACGGGACAGTAGTAGAGAGACCCAGTACTTC
CDR3: CASSLRDSSRETQYF
V: TRBV2
size: .
J: TRBJ2-5
D: TRBD1

DNA: TGTGCCAGCCGTCCGGGTAACCTCTATGGCTACACCTTC
CDR3: CASRPGNLYGYTF
V: TRBV6-5
size: .
J: TRBJ1-2
D: .

DNA: TGTGCCAGCTCACCACTTCCGGGGGACCAAGAGACCCAGTACTTC
CDR3: CASSPLPGDQETQYF
V: TRBV18
size: .
J: TRBJ2-5
D: .

DNA: TGTGCCTGGAGTGACGCCCCCGGAGTTAGCAATGAGCAGTTCTTC
CDR3: CAWSDAPGVSNEQFF
V: TRBV30
size: .
J: TRBJ2-1
D: .

DNA: TGTGCCAGCAGCTTGCCCCTAGTGAACACCGGGGAGCTGTTTTTT
CDR3: CASSLPLVNTGELFF
V: TRBV28
size: .
J: TRBJ2-2
D: .

DNA: TGTGCCAGCAGCAAAAGCGGGGGGGCAGGTATAGAGACCCAGTACTTC
CDR3: CASSKSGGAGIETQYF
V: TRBV7-9
size: .
J: TRBJ2-5
D: TRBD2

DNA: TGTGCCAGCAGCTTATCGGCAGGGGGCAGGAATTCACCCCTCCACTTT
CDR3: CASSLSAGGRNSPLHF
V: TRBV13
size: .
J: TRBJ1-6
D: TRBD1

DNA: TGTGCCAGCAAAGTGGGGGGGACGGGGGGGATCGGGGAGCTGTTTTTT
CDR3: CASKVGGTGGIGELFF
V: TRBV27
size: .
J: TRBJ2-2
D: TRBD2

DNA: TGTGCCAGCTCACCCCGGGTAGCATCGAGTCTAGATACGCAGTATTTT
CDR3: CASSPRVASSLDTQYF
V: TRBV18
size: .
J: TRBJ2-3
D: .

DNA: TGTGCCTCTAAAGGGGGAGACTATGGCTACACCTTC
CDR3: CASKGGDYGYTF
V: TRBV10-3
size: few
J: TRBJ1-2
D: .